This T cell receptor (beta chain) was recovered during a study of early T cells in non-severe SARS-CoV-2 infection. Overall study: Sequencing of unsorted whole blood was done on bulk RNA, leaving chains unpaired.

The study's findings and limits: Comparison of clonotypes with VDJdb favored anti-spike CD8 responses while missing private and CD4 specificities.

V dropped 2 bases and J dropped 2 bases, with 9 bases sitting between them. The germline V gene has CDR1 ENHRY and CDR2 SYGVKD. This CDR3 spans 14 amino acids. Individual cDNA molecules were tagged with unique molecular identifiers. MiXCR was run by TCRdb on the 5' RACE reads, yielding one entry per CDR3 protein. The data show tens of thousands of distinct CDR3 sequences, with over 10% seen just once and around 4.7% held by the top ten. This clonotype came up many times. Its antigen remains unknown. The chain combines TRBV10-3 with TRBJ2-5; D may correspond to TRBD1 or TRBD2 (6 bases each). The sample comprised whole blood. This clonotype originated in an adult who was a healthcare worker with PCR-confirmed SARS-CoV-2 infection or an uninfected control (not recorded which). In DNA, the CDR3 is TGTGCCATCAGTGAGACAGGGAGGCAAGAGACCCAGTACTTC. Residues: CAISETGRQETQYF.